Listed below are T cell receptor beta chains from one sample, sequenced in a study of response to subunit inactivated influenza vaccine. TCRdb redid the calling of the RT-PCR reads with MiXCR, one entry per CDR3 protein. The table includes almost 600,000 distinct CDR3 sequences, 14% detected once. Specimen: PBMCs from blood, collected about 13 days after vaccination. Receptor source: a man aged 45-65 years who received an inactivated influenza vaccine. The CDR3 runs from the conserved cysteine through the conserved F or W. The D gene is left open where the match is weak. Only some rows state a clone size, as once, few, many or a class for expanded clones.

CDR3: CASSGGPSYGYTF
DNA: TGTGCCAGCAGCGGCGGGCCGTCCTATGGCTACACCTTC
V: TRBV7-9
J: TRBJ1-2
D: .
size: .

CDR3: CASSTLRQGGDTGELFF
DNA: TGTGCCAGCAGTACCCTCAGACAGGGGGGCGACACCGGGGAGCTGTTTTTT
V: TRBV27
J: TRBJ2-2
D: TRBD1
size: .

CDR3: CAINHGTGRHEQYF
DNA: TGTGCCATCAACCACGGGACAGGGAGGCACGAGCAGTACTTC
V: TRBV10-3
J: TRBJ2-7
D: TRBD1
size: .

CDR3: CASSSAYFVGGEQYF
DNA: TGTGCCAGCAGTTCGGCCTATTTCGTGGGGGGCGAGCAGTACTTC
V: TRBV12-3/TRBV12-4
J: TRBJ2-7
D: .
size: few

CDR3: CASSSGQGASPLHF
DNA: TGTGCCAGCAGTTCGGGACAGGGGGCTTCACCCCTCCACTTT
V: TRBV12-3/TRBV12-4
J: TRBJ1-6
D: TRBD1
size: few

CDR3: CASTRGVNTEAFF
DNA: TGTGCCAGCACCCGGGGCGTGAACACTGAAGCTTTCTTT
V: TRBV7-2
J: TRBJ1-1
D: .
size: .

CDR3: CASSSTPMEPQHF
DNA: TGTGCCAGCAGCAGTACCCCGATGGAGCCCCAGCATTTT
V: TRBV12-3/TRBV12-4
J: TRBJ1-5
D: .
size: many

CDR3: CASSQEVGSGANVLIF
DNA: .
V: TRBV4-3
J: TRBJ2-6
D: .
size: .

CDR3: CASSSLAGSSTDTQYF
DNA: TGTGCCAGCAGTTCTCTAGCGGGATCCAGCACAGATACGCAGTATTTT
V: TRBV28
J: TRBJ2-3
D: TRBD2
size: .

CDR3: CASSYVSVSYEQYF
DNA: TGTGCCAGCAGTTACGTGTCGGTTTCCTACGAGCAGTACTTC
V: TRBV6-2/TRBV6-3
J: TRBJ2-7
D: .
size: .

CDR3: CASRPWTGGQETQYF
DNA: TGTGCCAGCAGACCCTGGACAGGGGGTCAAGAGACCCAGTACTTC
V: TRBV27
J: TRBJ2-5
D: TRBD1
size: few

CDR3: CASSLGQGMVSGELFF
DNA: TGTGCCAGCAGCCTGGGACAGGGAATGGTTTCCGGGGAGCTGTTTTTT
V: TRBV4-2
J: TRBJ2-2
D: TRBD1
size: .

CDR3: CASSYPRWAVFYNEQFF
DNA: TGTGCCAGCAGCTACCCTAGGTGGGCAGTTTTCTACAATGAGCAGTTCTTC
V: TRBV7-9
J: TRBJ2-1
D: .
size: few

CDR3: CASSQGGMMNTEAFF
DNA: TGCGCCAGCAGCCAAGGGGGGATGATGAACACTGAAGCTTTCTTT
V: TRBV4-3
J: TRBJ1-1
D: .
size: few

CDR3: CASRPGTALSYNEQFF
DNA: TGTGCCAGCAGACCAGGGACCGCGCTATCCTACAATGAGCAGTTCTTC
V: TRBV7-9
J: TRBJ2-1
D: .
size: many

CDR3: CASSPPRDYNEQFF
DNA: TGTGCCAGCTCACCACCCAGGGACTACAATGAGCAGTTCTTC
V: TRBV18
J: TRBJ2-1
D: .
size: few

CDR3: CASSYDRALADTQYF
DNA: TGTGCCAGCAGTTATGACAGGGCCCTCGCAGATACGCAGTATTTT
V: TRBV2
J: TRBJ2-3
D: TRBD1
size: .

CDR3: CASSLASQGSNYGYTF
DNA: TGTGCCAGCAGCTTGGCCTCCCAGGGCTCAAACTATGGCTACACCTTC
V: TRBV5-5
J: TRBJ1-2
D: .
size: .

CDR3: CASSAGGSGETQYF
DNA: TGCGCCAGCAGCGCTGGGGGTTCGGGAGAGACCCAGTACTTC
V: TRBV5-1
J: TRBJ2-5
D: .
size: few

CDR3: CASSLGQFSSYEQYF
DNA: TGTGCCAGCAGCTTAGGACAGTTCTCCTCCTACGAGCAGTACTTC
V: TRBV7-9
J: TRBJ2-7
D: .
size: few

CDR3: CASRPRGGLLSTDTQYF
DNA: TGTGCCAGTAGACCCCGGGGGGGTCTTCTGAGCACAGATACGCAGTATTTT
V: TRBV19
J: TRBJ2-3
D: TRBD2
size: .

CDR3: CASSYPRGQGYSSYEQYF
DNA: TGTGCCAGCAGTTACCCGAGGGGACAGGGCTACTCCTCCTACGAGCAGTACTTC
V: TRBV6-5
J: TRBJ2-7
D: TRBD1
size: .

CDR3: CASSLRPPGHSSYNEQFF
DNA: TGCGCCAGCAGCTTGCGGCCCCCGGGACACTCCTCCTACAATGAGCAGTTCTTC
V: TRBV5-1
J: TRBJ2-1
D: .
size: few

CDR3: CASNTGAGSTDTQYF
DNA: TGCGCCAGCAACACAGGGGCTGGTAGCACAGATACGCAGTATTTT
V: TRBV5-1
J: TRBJ2-3
D: TRBD1
size: many

CDR3: CASSQGGSWRGIYNEQFF
DNA: TGTGCCAGCAGTCAAGGGGGTTCGTGGCGGGGAATCTACAATGAGCAGTTCTTC
V: TRBV7-6
J: TRBJ2-1
D: .
size: .

CDR3: CATSDRRDRGLVRFTEQFF
DNA: TGTGCCACCAGTGACCGCCGGGACAGGGGTTTAGTAAGGTTCACTGAGCAGTTCTTC
V: TRBV24-1
J: TRBJ2-1
D: TRBD1
size: .